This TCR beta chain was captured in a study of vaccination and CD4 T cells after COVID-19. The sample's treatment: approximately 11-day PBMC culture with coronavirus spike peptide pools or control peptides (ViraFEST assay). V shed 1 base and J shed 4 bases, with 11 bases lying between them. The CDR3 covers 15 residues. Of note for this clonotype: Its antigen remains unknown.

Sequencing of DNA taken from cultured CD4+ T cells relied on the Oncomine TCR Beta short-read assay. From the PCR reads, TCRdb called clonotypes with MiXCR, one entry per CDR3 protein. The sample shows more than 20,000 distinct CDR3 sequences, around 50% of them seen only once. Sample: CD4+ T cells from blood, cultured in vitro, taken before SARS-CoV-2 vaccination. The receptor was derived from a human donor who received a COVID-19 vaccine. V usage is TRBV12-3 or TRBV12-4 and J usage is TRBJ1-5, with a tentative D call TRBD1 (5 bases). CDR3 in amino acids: CASSLGGRANQPQHF. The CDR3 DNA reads TGTGCCAGCAGTTTAGGTGGCAGGGCTAATCAGCCCCAGCATTTT.